This T cell receptor (beta chain) was documented in a study of neurological immune-mediated disorders (dated by TCRdb to about 2019). In terms of the full investigation: Among the approximately 35 multiple sclerosis patients, roughly 31 had relapsing-remitting MS and 3 had secondary progressive MS. The cohort comprised 68 subjects: approximately 15 HAM/TSP patients, 35 or so multiple sclerosis patients and about 20 healthy controls. Longitudinal samples, technical triplicates and paired sorted CD4+ and CD8+ T-cell subsets, alongside PBMC samples, were included among the approximately 110 TCR-beta libraries. Peripheral blood TCR-beta repertoires from HTLV-I-associated myelopathy (HAM/TSP) patients, multiple sclerosis patients and healthy controls were compared by UMI-based sequencing. Findings and caveats that apply to the study as a whole: No identical CDR3 amino acid sequences were shared among expanded clones across subjects, suggesting private TCR-beta repertoires in all groups. In phylogenetic analysis, the repertoires of 18 of 34 MS patients grouped into a cluster of related CDR3 sequences, which suggests a possible signature at the repertoire level. No association of the MS cluster with clinical or MRI features was observed, and the need for larger cohorts was stated by the authors. TCR clonal expansion was highest in HAM/TSP patients and lowest in MS patients, with MS patients falling below even healthy controls.

This clonotype was seen at least ten times. Its antigen remains undetermined. Base qualities were left out, and no much larger clone turns up one base away. The junction shows trimming of 5 bases on V and 2 bases on J, and the gene matches do not reach 5 bases of it. Counted from cysteine to phenylalanine, this CDR3 has 15 amino acids. Kept here is only the CDR3 DNA, which spans 45 bases and is read in frame from base 1. Per the germline V gene, SGHTA is the CDR1 and FQGTGA is the CDR2. For unsorted PBMC libraries, 2 million PBMCs were used after storage in RNAlater at -80 degrees C until RNA extraction. The multiple sclerosis patients were enrolled in a US clinical protocol that used magnetic resonance imaging to evaluate disease progression. Peripheral blood was subjected to Ficoll-Hypaque density gradient centrifugation to isolate PBMCs, which were then cryopreserved in liquid nitrogen. cDNA synthesis used template-switch 5'RACE with a primer carrying a 10-nucleotide random unique molecular identifier tagging each TCR transcript. Each sequencing run produced over 180 million TCR-beta sequences covering 15-18 subjects. The RNeasy kit was used for extraction of total RNA. The KAPA Real-time Library Amplification kit was used to amplify TCR-beta VDJ regions with primers targeting the TCR constant region and the 5'RACE anchor. A first PCR added sample indexes and Illumina adaptors, and a second PCR then raised library yield. After purification with Ampure beads, the TCR product of roughly 650 bp was size-selected on a 2% E-gel SizeSelection system. Library quality was checked on a Bioanalyzer, concentration was measured with Qubit, and libraries were quantified with the Kapa Library Quantification kit before pooling. Libraries were sequenced paired-end 2 x 150 bp on an Illumina HiSeq 2500. To increase sequence diversity, about 25-31% phiX was spiked into each library pool. As for the authors' bioinformatics: The UMI-based MiGEC pipeline processed quality-filtered reads and removed over 75% of raw TCR sequences during error correction. VDJ genes were aligned to IMGT germline references, and each clonotype was defined by a unique CDR3 amino acid sequence together with V-J genes. Clonal expansion, Shannon diversity and CDR3 relatedness (CalcPairwiseDistances, ClusterSamples) were evaluated with VDJtools, and phylogenetic trees were built with CLCbio workbench. Clones with at least 8 unique UMIs were defined as expanded, with this threshold being based on coefficient-of-variation modelling across technical triplicates. In-frame beta chains were kept once TCRdb had trimmed the public reads at Q25 with fastp and called clones with MiXCR. Each record represents a unique CDR3 protein, reported with the most common genes and DNA among its rows. Here the V and J calls rest on TCRdb's processing, not on the authors' analysis. The sample contains approximately 100,000 distinct CDR3 sequences, around 3.3% of them found a single time. 6% of the sample lies in the top ten.

This sequence was found in a woman between 18 and 29 years old with multiple sclerosis. The rearranged chain carries TRBV7-3 and TRBJ2-3; TRBD1 lines up with 9 middle nucleotides. Specimen: PBMCs. The nucleotides are TGTGCCAGCAGCCCGGGACAGGGCAACACAGATACGCAGTATTTT. It is translated as CASSPGQGNTDTQYF.